This T cell receptor beta chain appears in the sequencing data of a study of OX40 agonist ivuxolimab in advanced cancers. Study in general: The patients' treatment was ivuxolimab, an agonistic anti-OX40 (CD134) antibody. Recorded diagnoses for dose-escalation patients were hepatocellular carcinoma, melanoma, renal cell or head and neck cancer. Three patients, one with hepatocellular carcinoma and two with cutaneous melanoma, achieved partial responses.

Clones were sequenced by immunoSEQ multiplex PCR, and TCRdb holds only the in-frame ones, with some missing. The sample has some 100,000 clones, 80% to 90% seen once. This CDR3 region has 13 residues. Trimming left V 3 bases short and J 7 bases short, with 7 bases between. In germline, CDR1 is MDHEN, CDR2 SYDVKM. Study observations and caveats: Fewer expanded clones were found on average in CD4+ than in CD8+ T cells.

This clone was seen more than once but under ten times. Antigen: not known. This TCR came from an adult with an advanced solid tumor such as melanoma, head and neck, liver or kidney cancer. The chain joins TRBV28 to TRBJ1-6; D gene uncertain. The input for sequencing was CD4+ or CD8+ T cells sorted from blood, taken in a trial of the OX40 agonist ivuxolimab. CDR3 nucleotides: TGTGCCAGCAGTTTGGACGGAAATTCACCCCTCCACTTT. Its protein is CASSLDGNSPLHF.